This TCR beta chain was captured by sequencing in a study of vaccination effects on CD4 cells after COVID-19. For the study at large: Early samples were taken at day +14, late at days +241, +227, +161. Post-vaccine specimens were collected at a median of 72 days following the second dose.

Study results and limitations: By a late point after vaccination, infection- and vaccine-induced clones had shrunk markedly through clonal contraction.

Germline assignment: CDR1 MNHEY and CDR2 SMNVEV (reference sequence). Deletions cut 7 bases from V and 0 bases from J, with 16 bases between. The length of the CDR3 is 15 residues. TCRdb's copy holds only in-frame clones and misses some; the assay was immunoSEQ multiplex PCR. The sample records 30,000 to 40,000 clones, about 75% being singletons. Of note for this clone: Its antigen is not known.

Researchers isolated CD4+ T cells once approximately ten days of culture had elapsed. Confirmation by PCR established that the person had SARS-CoV-2 infection between March and December 2020. Vaccine administered to participants consisted of two doses of either BNT162b2 or mRNA-1273. Both day 3 and day 7 saw half the medium replaced with IL-2 medium. This clonotype was sampled from a human donor who had a prior SARS-CoV-2 infection. Sample: CD4+ T cells from PBMCs cultured without peptide, taken after COVID-19 vaccination. The chain links TRBV27 to TRBJ2-7; D unclear. The CDR3 DNA is TGTGCCAGCAAGCGCGACCGACGGAGCTCCTACGAGCAGTACTTC. It translates to CASKRDRRSSYEQYF.